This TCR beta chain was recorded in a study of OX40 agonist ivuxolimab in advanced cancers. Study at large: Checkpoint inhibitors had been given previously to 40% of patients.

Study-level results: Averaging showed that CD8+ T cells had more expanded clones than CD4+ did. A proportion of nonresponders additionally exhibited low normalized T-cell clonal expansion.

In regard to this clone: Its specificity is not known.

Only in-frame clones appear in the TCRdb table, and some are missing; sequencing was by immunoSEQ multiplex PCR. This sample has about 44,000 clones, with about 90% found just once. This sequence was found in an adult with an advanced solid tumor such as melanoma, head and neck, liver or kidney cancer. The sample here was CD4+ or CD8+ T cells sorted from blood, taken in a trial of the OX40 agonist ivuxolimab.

CDR3 loop: CASSIGSWDTQYF. The CDR3 DNA is TGTGCCAGTAGTATAGGCAGTTGGGATACGCAGTATTTT. The rearrangement links TRBV19 to TRBJ2-3, with D unclear. Germline V CDR1 and CDR2: LNHDA, SQIVND (reference sequence). Trimming removed 1 base at V and 6 bases at J, with 8 bases between. This CDR3 is built from 13 residues.